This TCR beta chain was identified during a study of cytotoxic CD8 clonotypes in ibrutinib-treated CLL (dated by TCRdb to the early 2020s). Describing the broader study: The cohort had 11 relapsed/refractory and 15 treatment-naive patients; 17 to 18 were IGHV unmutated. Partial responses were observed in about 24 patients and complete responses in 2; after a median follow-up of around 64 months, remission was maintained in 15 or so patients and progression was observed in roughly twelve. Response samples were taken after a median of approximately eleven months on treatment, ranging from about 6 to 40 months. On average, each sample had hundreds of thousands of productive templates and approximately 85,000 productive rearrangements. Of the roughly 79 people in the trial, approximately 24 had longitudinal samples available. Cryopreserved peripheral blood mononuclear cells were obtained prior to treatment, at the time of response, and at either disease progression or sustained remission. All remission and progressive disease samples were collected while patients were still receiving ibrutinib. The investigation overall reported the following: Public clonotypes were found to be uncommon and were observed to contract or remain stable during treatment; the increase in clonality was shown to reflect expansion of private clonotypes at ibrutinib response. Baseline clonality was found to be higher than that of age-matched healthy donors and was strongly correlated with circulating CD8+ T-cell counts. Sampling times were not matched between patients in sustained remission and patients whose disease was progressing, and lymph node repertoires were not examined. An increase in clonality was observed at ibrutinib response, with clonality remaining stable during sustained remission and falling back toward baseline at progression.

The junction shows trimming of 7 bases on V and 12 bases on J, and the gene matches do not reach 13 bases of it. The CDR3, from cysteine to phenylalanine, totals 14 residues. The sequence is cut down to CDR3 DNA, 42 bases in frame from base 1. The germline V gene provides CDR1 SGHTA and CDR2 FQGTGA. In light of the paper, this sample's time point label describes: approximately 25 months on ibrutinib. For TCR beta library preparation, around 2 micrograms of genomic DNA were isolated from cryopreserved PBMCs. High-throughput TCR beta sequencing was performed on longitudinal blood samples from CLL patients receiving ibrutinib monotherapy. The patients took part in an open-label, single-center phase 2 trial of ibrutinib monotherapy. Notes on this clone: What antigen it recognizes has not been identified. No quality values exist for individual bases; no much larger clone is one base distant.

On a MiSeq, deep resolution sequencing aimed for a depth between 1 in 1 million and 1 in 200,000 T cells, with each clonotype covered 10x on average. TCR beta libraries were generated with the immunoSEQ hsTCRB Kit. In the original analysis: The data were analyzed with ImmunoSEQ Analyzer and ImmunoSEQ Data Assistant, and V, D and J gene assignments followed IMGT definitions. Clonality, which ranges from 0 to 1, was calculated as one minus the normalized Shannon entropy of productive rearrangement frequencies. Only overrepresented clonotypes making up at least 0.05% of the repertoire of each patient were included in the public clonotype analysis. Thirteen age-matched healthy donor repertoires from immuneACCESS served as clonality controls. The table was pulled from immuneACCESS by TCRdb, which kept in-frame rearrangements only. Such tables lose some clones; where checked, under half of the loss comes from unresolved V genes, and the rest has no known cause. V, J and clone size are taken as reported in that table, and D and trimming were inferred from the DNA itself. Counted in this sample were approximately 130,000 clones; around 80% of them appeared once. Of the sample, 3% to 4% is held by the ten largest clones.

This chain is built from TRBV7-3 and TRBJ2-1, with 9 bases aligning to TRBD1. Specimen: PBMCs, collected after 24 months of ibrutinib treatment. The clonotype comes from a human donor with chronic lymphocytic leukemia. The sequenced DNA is TGTGCCAGCACCGCTACTGGGACAGGGAGCGGGCAGTTCTTC. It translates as CASTATGTGSGQFF.